The TCR beta chain described here comes from a study of post-analysis software for immune sequencing data. Turning to the study itself: As for disease course, relapsing-remitting, secondary progressive and progressive-relapsing multiple sclerosis were all included. Study outcomes and limitations: By F measure, strong co-clustering occurred among samples prepared in the same batch. Patients used roughly five TRBV segments, including TRBV5-6, TRBV5-1 and TRBV20-1, more often than controls. Controls' normalized Chao1 diversity significantly exceeded that of multiple sclerosis patients.

In regard to this clonotype: Its specificity is not known.

Researchers reported that TCR beta cDNA libraries carried unique molecular identifiers. Yield was approximately 500,000 cDNA molecules from around 1 to 9.1 million T cells. TCRdb re-called the PCR reads with MiXCR, one entry per CDR3 protein. The table shows hundreds of thousands of distinct CDR3 sequences, with approximately 60% occurring only once. Per germline, CDR1 SQVTM and CDR2 ANQGSEA. V gave up 7 bases and J gave up 5 bases; unmatched junction bases: 4. The CDR3 contains 12 residues. The clonotype was recovered from a girl aged 2 to 10 with multiple sclerosis. The chain carries TRBV29-1 and TRBJ2-1; 8 nucleotides agree with TRBD1. What was sequenced was blood. The CDR3 DNA reads as TGCAGCGCGACAGGGGCGAACAATGAGCAGTTCTTC. Its protein product is CSATGANNEQFF.